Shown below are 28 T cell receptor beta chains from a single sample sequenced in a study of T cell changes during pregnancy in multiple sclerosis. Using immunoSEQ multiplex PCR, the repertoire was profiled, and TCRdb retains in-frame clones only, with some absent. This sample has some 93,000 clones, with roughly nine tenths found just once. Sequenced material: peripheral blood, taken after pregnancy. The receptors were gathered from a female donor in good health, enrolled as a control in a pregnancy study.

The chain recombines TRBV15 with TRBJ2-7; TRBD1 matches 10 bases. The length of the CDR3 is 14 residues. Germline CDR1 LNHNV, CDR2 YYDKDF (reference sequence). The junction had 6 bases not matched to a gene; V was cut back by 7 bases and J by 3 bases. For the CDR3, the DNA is TGTGCCACCACCCGGGACAGGGGCAACTACGAGCAGTACTTC. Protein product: CATTRDRGNYEQYF.

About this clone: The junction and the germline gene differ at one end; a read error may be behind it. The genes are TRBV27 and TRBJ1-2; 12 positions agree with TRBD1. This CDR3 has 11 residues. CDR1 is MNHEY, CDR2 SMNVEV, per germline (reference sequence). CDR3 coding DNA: TGTGCCAGTGCCGGGACAGGGGGCCACAACTTC. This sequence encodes CASAGTGGHNF.

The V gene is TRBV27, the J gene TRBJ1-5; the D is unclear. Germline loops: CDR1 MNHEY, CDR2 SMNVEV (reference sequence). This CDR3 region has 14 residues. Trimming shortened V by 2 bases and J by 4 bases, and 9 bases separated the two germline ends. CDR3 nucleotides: TGTGCCAGCAGTTTAGGCCTGAGGAATCAGCCCCAGCATTTT. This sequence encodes CASSLGLRNQPQHF.

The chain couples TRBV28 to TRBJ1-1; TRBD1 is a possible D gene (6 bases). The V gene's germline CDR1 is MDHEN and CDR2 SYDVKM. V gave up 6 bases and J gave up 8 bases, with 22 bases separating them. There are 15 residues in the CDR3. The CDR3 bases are TGTGCCAGCAGATCCACCCCAGGGGTCGGGGTGGAAGCTTTCTTT. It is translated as CASRSTPGVGVEAFF.

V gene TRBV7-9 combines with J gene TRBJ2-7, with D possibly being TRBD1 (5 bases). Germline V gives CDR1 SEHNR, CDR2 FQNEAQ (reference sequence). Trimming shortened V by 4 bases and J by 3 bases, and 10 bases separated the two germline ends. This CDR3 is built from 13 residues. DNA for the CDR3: TGTGCCAGCAGCTACAGGTCGTACTACGAGCAGTACTTC. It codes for CASSYRSYYEQYF.

The CDR3 DNA sequence: TGTGCCAGCAGCTTGAATCGCAGGGGAAATTCACCCCTCCACTTT. It specifies CASSLNRRGNSPLHF. This chain uses TRBV5-4 with TRBJ1-6; D possibly corresponds to TRBD1 (6 bases). The V end was cut by 1 base, the J end by 7 bases, with 12 bases between. The CDR3 has 15 residues. Germline CDR1 and CDR2: SGHNT and YYREEE (reference sequence).

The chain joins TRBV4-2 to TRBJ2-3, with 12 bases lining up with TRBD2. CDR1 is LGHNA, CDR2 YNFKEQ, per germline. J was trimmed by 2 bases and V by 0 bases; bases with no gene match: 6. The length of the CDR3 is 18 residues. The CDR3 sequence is CASSQDLAGGPPTDTQYF. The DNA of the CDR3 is TGTGCCAGCAGCCAAGATCTAGCGGGGGGGCCCCCCACAGATACGCAGTATTTT.

In DNA form, the CDR3 reads TGTGCCAGCACCGGGACAGGAGCTTACTTC. Translation: CASTGTGAYF. The gene calls are TRBV6-1 and TRBJ2-7, with 8 nucleotides matching TRBD1. The CDR3 is 10 amino acids. CDR1 MNHNS and CDR2 SASEGT come from the germline V gene. V lost 7 bases to trimming and J lost 13 bases; unmatched junction nucleotides: 6.

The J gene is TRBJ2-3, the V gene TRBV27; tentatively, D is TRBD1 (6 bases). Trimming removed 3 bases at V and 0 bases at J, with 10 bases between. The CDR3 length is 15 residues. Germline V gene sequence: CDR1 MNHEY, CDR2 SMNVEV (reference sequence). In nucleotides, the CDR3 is TGTGCCAGCAGTTTTAGCCAGGGGAGCACAGATACGCAGTATTTT. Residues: CASSFSQGSTDTQYF.

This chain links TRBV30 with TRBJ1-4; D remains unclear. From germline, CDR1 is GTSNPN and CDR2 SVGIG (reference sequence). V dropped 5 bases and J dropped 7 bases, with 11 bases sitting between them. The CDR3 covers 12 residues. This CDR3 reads CAWSDSGEKLFF. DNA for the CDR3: TGTGCCTGGTCCGACTCGGGTGAAAAACTGTTTTTT.

CDR3 in DNA: TGTGCCAGCAGTTTATTGGGGGGGGGCCTGAATGAGCAGTTCTTC. It is translated as CASSLLGGGLNEQFF. The V and J genes are TRBV28 and TRBJ2-1, with D possibly matching TRBD2 (7 bases). Germline V gene data show CDR1 as MDHEN and CDR2 as SYDVKM. CDR3 length: 15 residues. V was shortened by 1 base and J by 7 bases, with 14 bases between the two germline ends.

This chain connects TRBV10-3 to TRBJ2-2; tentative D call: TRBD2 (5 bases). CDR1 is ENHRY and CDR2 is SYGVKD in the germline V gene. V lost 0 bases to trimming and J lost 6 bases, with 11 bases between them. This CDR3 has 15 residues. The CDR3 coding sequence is TGTGCCATCAGTGAGTCAGAGGGCGCGGCCGGGGAGCTGTTTTTT. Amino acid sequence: CAISESEGAAGELFF.

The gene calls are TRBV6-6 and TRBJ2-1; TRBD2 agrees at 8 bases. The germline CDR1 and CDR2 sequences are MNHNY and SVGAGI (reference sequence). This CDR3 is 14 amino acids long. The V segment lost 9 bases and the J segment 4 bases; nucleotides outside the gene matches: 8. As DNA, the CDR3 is TGTGCCAGTACGGGGGGGAGAATTTACAATGAGCAGTTCTTC. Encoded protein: CASTGGRIYNEQFF.

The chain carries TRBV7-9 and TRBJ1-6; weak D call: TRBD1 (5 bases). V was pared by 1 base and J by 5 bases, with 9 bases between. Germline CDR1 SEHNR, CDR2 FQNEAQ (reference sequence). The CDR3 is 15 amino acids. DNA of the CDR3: TGTGCCAGCAGCTTAGGGGGCCTGAATAATTCACCCCTCCACTTT. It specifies CASSLGGLNNSPLHF.

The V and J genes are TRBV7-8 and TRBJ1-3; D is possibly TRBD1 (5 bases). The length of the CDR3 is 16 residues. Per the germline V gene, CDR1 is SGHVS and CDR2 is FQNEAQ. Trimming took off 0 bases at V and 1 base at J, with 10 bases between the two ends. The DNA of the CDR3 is TGTGCCAGCAGCTTAGCAGGGGTCGATTCTGGAAACACCATATATTTT. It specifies CASSLAGVDSGNTIYF.

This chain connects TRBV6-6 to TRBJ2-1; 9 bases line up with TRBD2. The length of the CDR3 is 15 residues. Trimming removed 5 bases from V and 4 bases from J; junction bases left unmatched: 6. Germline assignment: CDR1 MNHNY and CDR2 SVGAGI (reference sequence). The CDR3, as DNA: TGTGCCAGCAGTCCCGGGACTAGCTTTTACAATGAGCAGTTCTTC. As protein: CASSPGTSFYNEQFF.

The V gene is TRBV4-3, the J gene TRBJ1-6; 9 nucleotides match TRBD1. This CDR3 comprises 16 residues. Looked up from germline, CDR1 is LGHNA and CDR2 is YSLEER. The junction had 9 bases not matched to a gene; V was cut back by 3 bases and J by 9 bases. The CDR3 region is CASSQGQGSMTSPLHF. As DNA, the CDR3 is TGCGCCAGCAGCCAGGGACAGGGAAGTATGACTTCACCCCTCCACTTT.

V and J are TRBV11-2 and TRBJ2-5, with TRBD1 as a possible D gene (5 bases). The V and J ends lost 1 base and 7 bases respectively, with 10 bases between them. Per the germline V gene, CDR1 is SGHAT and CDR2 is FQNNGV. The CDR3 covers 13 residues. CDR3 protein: CASSLGLQGTQYF. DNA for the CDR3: TGTGCCAGCAGCTTAGGGCTTCAGGGGACCCAGTACTTC.

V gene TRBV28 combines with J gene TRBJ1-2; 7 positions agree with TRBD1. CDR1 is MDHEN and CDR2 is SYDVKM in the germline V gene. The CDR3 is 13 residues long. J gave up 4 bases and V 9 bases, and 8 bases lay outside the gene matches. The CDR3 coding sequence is TGTGCCAGTCGGACAGGAGGGGGCTATGGCTACACCTTC. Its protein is CASRTGGGYGYTF.

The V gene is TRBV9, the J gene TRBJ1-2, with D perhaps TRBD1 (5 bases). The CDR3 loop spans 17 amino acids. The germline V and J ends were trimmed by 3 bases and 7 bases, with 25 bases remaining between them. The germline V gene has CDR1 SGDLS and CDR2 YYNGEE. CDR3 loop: CASSEESSRQSTRGYTF. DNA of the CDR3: TGTGCCAGCAGCGAGGAGAGTAGTAGACAGAGTACGCGTGGCTACACCTTC.

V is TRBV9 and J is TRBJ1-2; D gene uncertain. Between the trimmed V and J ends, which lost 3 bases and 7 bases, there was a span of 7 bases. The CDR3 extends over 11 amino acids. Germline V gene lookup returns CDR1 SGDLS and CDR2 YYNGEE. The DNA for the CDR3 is TGTGCCAGCAGCGGCCCCGGTGGCTACACCTTC. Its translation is CASSGPGGYTF.

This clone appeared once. This chain's CDR3 is CASSPQTEAFF. Written as DNA, the CDR3 is TGTGCCAGCAGCCCCCAAACTGAAGCTTTCTTT. V gene TRBV9 combines with J gene TRBJ1-1, with D unclear. V was pared by 4 bases and J by 5 bases, with 6 bases between. CDR3 length: 11 amino acids. Germline-derived CDR1 and CDR2 are SGDLS and YYNGEE.

The CDR3 region is CASSSGGANLNTEAFF. Here the CDR3 DNA reads TGCGCCAGCAGCTCCGGGGGGGCGAACTTGAACACTGAAGCTTTCTTT. The chain uses TRBV5-1 and TRBJ1-1, with D tentatively TRBD1 (6 bases). This CDR3 region has 16 residues. CDR1 SGHRS and CDR2 YFSETQ come from the germline V gene. The V gene lost 3 bases and the J gene lost 0 bases, with 15 bases spanning the gap.

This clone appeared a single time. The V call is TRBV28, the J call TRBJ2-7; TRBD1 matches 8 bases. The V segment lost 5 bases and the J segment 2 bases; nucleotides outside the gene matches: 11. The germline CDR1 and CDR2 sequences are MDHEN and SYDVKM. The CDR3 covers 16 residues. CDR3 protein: CASSPTRQGLTYEQYF. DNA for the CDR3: TGTGCCAGCAGTCCGACCCGACAGGGGTTAACCTACGAGCAGTACTTC.

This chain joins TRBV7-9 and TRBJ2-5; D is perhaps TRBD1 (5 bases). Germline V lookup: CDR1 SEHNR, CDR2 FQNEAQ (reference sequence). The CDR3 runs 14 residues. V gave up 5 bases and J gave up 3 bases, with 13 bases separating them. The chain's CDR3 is CASSPQGAEETQYF. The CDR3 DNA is TGTGCCAGCAGCCCCCAAGGGGCAGAAGAGACCCAGTACTTC.

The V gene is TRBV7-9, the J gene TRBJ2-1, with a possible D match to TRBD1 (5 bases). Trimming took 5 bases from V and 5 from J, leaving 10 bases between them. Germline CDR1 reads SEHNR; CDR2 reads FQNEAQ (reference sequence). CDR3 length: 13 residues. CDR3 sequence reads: CASSPPRDNEQFF. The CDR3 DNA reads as TGTGCCAGCAGCCCACCCAGGGACAATGAGCAGTTCTTC.

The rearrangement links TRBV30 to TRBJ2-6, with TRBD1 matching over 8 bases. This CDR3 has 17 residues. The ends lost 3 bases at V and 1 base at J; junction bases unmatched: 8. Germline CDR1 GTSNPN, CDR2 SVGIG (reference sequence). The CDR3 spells CAWSPHRGTSGANVLTF. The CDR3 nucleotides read TGTGCCTGGAGCCCGCACAGGGGGACTTCTGGGGCCAACGTCCTGACTTTC.

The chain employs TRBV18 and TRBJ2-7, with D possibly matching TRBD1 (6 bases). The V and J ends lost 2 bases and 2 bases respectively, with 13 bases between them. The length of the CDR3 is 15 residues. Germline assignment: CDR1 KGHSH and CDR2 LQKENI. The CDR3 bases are TGTGCCAGCTCACCAGAAGCCGGGACACCCTACGAGCAGTACTTC. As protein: CASSPEAGTPYEQYF. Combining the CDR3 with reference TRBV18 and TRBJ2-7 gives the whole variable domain NAGVMQNPRHLVRRRGQEARLRCSPMKGHSHVYWYRQLPEEGLKFMVYLQKENIIDESGMPKERFSAEFPKEGPSILRIQQVVRGDSAAYFCASSPEAGTPYEQYFGPGTRLTVT.